The table lists the clone carrying this T cell receptor beta chain with a count of one. Sequencing was performed with immunoSEQ multiplex PCR; in TCRdb, only in-frame clones are kept and a portion is missing. The sample has 120,000 to 150,000 clones; 80% to 95% are singletons. The data are from a study of control samples from healthy donors and cancer patients. This receptor was obtained from a man younger than 35 in good health. The material sequenced was blood.

CDR3 nucleotides: TGTGCCATCAGCCAGACAGGGGCCATGAACACTGAAGCTTTCTTT. Its translation: CAISQTGAMNTEAFF. The chain carries TRBV10-3 and TRBJ1-1, with TRBD1 matching 8 bases. V gave up 6 bases and J gave up 0 bases; unmatched junction bases: 6. In germline, CDR1 is ENHRY, CDR2 SYGVKD. This CDR3 region has 15 residues.